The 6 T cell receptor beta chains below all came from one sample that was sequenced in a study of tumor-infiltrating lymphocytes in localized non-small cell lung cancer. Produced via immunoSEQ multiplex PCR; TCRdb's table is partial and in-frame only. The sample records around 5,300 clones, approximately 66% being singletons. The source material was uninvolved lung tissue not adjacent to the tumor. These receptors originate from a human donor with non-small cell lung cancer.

The CDR3 spells CAGASANTGELFF. The CDR3 nucleotides read TGTGCCGGGGCTTCGGCGAACACCGGGGAGCTGTTTTTT. The chain employs TRBV19 and TRBJ2-2, with a possible D match to TRBD1 (5 bases). Germline V gene sequence: CDR1 LNHDA, CDR2 SQIVND (reference sequence). The CDR3 is 13 residues long. Between the trimmed V and J ends, which lost 11 bases and 0 bases, there was a span of 10 bases.

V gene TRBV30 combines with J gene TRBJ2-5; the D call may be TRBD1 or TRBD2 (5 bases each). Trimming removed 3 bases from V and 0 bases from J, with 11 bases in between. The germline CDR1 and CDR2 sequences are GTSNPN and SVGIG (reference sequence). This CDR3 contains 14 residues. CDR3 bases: TGTGCCTGGAGCCTTGGGGGTAACCAAGAGACCCAGTACTTC. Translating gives CAWSLGGNQETQYF.

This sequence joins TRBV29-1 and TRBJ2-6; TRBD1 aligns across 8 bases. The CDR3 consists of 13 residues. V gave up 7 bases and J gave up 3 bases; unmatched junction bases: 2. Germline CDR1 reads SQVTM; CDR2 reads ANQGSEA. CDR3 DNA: TGCAGCGCCGGGACAGGTGGGGCCAACGTCCTGACTTTC. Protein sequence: CSAGTGGANVLTF.

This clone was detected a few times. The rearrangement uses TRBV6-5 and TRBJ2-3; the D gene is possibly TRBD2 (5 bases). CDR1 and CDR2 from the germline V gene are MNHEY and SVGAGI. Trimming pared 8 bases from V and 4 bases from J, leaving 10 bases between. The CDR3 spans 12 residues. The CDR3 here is CASSGSPDTQYF. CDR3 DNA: TGTGCCAGCTCGGGATCCCCAGATACGCAGTATTTT.

CDR3 in amino acids: CASSQLWATEAFF. The CDR3 nucleotides read TGTGCCAGCAGCCAACTTTGGGCAACTGAAGCTTTCTTT. The chain joins TRBV14 to TRBJ1-1; no reliable D call. The CDR3 has 13 amino acids. Germline CDR1 and CDR2: SGHDN and FVKESK. V was cut by 2 bases and J by 5 bases, with 9 bases left in between.

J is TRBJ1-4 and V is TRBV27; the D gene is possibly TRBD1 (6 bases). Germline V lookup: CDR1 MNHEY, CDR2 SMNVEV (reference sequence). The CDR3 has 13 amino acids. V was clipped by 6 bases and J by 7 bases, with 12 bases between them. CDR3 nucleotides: TGTGCCAGCAGCACAGGGCACCTTGAAAAACTGTTTTTT. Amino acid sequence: CASSTGHLEKLFF.